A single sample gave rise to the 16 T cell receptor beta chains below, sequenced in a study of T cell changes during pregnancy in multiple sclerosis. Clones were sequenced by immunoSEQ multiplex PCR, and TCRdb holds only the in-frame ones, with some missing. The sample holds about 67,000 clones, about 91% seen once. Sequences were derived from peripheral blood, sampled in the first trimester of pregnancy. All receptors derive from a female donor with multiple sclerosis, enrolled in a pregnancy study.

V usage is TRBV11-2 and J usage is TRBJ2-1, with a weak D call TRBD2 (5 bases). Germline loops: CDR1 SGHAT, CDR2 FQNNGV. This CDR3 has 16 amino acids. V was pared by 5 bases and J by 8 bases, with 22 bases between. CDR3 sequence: CASSARRNVADHEQFF. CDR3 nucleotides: TGTGCCAGCAGCGCTAGGAGGAACGTTGCCGACCATGAGCAGTTCTTC.

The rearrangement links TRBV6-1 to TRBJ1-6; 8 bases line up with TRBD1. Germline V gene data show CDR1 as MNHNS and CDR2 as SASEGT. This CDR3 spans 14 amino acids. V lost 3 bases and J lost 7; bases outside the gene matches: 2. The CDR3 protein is CASSETGANSPLHF. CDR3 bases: TGTGCCAGCAGTGAGACAGGGGCAAATTCACCCCTCCACTTT.

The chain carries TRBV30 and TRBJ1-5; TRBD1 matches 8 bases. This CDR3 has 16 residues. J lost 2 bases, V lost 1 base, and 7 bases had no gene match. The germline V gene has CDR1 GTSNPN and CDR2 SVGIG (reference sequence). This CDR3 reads CAWSGDRRGGNQPQHF. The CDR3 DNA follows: TGTGCCTGGAGTGGGGACAGGCGAGGGGGCAATCAGCCCCAGCATTTT.

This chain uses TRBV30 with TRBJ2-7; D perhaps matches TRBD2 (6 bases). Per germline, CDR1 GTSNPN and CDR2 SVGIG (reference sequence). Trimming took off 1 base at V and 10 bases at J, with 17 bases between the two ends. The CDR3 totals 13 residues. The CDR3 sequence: CAWSEAAEGKQYF. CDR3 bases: TGTGCCTGGAGTGAAGCGGCGGAGGGAAAACAGTACTTC.

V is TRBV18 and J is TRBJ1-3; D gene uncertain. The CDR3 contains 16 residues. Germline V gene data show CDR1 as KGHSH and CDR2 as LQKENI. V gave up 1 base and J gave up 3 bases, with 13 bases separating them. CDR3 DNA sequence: TGTGCCAGCTCACCACGGGCCTCACAAGGTGGAAACACCATATATTTT. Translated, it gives CASSPRASQGGNTIYF.

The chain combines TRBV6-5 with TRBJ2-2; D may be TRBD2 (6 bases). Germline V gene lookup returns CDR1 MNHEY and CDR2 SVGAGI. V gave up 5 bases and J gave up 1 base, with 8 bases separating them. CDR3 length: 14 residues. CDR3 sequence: CASSASENTGELFF. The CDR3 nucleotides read TGTGCCAGCAGTGCTAGCGAGAACACCGGGGAGCTGTTTTTT.

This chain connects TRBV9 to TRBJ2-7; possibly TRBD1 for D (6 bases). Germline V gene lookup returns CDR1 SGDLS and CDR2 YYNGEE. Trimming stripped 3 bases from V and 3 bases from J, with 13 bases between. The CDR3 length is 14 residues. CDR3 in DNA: TGTGCCAGCAGCGAGGGGGACATCGACTACGAGCAGTACTTC. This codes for CASSEGDIDYEQYF.

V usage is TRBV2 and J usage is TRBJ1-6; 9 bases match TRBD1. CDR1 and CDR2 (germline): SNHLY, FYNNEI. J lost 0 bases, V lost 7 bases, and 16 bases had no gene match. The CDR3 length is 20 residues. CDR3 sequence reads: CASKGFGTGSSSSYNSPLHF. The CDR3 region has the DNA TGTGCCAGCAAGGGATTCGGGACAGGGTCCTCGAGCTCCTATAATTCACCCCTCCACTTT.

CDR3 nucleotides: TGTGCCAGCAGTTCGGGACAGCTGTATGGCTACACCTTC. Its translation is CASSSGQLYGYTF. The chain recombines TRBV28 with TRBJ1-2; 7 bases match TRBD1. This CDR3 has 13 residues. The trim removed 4 bases at V and 5 bases at J, leaving 4 bases unmatched. Germline CDR1 reads MDHEN; CDR2 reads SYDVKM.

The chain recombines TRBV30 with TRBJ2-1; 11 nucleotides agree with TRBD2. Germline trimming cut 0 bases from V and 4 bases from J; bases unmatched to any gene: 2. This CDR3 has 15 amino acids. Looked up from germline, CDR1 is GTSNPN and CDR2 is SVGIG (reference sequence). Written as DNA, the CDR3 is TGTGCCTGGAGTGTACGGACTAGCGGGTACAATGAGCAGTTCTTC. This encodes CAWSVRTSGYNEQFF.

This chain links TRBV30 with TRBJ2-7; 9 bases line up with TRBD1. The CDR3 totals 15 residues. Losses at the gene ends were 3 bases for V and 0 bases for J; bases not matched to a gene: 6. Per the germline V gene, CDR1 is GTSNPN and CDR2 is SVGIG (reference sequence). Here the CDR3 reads CAWRGTGKSSYEQYF. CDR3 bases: TGTGCCTGGAGAGGGACAGGGAAGAGCTCCTACGAGCAGTACTTC.

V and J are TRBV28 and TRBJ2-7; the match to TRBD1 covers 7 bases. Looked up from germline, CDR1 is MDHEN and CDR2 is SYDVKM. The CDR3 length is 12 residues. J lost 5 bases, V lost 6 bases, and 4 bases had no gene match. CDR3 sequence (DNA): TGTGCCAGCAGGTTAACAGGGGACGAGCAGTACTTC. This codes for CASRLTGDEQYF.

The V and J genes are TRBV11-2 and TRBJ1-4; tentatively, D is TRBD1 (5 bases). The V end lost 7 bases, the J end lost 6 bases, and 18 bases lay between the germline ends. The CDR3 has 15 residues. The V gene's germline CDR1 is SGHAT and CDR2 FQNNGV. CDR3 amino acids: CASTLQGSGDEKLFF. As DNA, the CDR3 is TGTGCCAGCACCCTCCAAGGCTCGGGGGATGAAAAACTGTTTTTT. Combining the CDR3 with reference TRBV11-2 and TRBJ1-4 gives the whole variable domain EAGVAQSPRYKIIEKRQSVAFWCNPISGHATLYWYQQILGQGPKLLIQFQNNGVVDDSQLPKDRFSAERLKGVDSTLKIQPAKLEDSAVYLCASTLQGSGDEKLFFGSGTQLSVL.

The CDR3 DNA reads as TGTGCCAGCAGTTACCGAAGAGGAGGAAACACCATATATTTT. This gives the protein CASSYRRGGNTIYF. The V and J genes are TRBV6-5 and TRBJ1-3; D gene ambiguous. The CDR3 is made up of 14 amino acids. The germline gives CDR1 MNHEY, CDR2 SVGAGI. V was cut by 2 bases and J by 4 bases, with 9 bases left in between.

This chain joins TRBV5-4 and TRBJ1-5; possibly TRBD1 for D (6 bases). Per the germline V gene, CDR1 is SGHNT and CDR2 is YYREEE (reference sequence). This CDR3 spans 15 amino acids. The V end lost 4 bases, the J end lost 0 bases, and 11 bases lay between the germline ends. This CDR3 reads CASSLGTSSNQPQHF. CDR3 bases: TGTGCCAGCAGCCTGGGGACATCTAGCAATCAGCCCCAGCATTTT.

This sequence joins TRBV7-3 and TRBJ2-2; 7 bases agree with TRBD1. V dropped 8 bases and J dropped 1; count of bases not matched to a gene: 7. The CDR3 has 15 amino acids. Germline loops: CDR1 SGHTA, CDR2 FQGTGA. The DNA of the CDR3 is TGTGCCAGCGGAAACCGGACAGGGAACACCGGGGAGCTGTTTTTT. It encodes CASGNRTGNTGELFF.